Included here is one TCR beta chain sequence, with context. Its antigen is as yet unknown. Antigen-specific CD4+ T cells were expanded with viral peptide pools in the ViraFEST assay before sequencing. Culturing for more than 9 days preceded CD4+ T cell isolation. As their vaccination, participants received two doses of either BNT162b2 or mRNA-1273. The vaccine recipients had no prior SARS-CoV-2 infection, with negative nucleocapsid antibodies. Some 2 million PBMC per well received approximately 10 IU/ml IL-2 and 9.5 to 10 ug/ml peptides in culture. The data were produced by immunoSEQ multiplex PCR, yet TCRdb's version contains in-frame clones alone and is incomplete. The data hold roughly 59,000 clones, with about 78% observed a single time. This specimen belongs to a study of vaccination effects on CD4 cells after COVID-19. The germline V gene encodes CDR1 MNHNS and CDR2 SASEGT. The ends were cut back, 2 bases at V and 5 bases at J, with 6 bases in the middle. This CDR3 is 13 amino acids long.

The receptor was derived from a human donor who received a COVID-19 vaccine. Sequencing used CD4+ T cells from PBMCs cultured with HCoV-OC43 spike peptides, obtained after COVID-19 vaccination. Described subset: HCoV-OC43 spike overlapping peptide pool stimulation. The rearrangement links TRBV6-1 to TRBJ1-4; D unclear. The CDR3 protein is CASSERQNEKLFF. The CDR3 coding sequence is TGTGCCAGCAGTGAAAGGCAAAATGAAAAACTGTTTTTT.